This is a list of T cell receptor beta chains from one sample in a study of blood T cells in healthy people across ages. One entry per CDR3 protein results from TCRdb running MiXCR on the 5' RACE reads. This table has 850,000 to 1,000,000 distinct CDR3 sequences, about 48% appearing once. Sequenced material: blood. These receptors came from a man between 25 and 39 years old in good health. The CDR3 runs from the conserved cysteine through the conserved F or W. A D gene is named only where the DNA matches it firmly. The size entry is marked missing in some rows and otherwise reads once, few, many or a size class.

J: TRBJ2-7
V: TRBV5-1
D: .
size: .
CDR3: CASSLAPTQTNYEQYF
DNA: TGCGCCAGCAGCTTGGCACCAACCCAAACCAACTACGAGCAGTACTTC

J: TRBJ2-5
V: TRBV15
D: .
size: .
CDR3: CAIIRSQETQYF
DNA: TGTGCCATCATCCGGAGCCAAGAGACCCAGTACTTC

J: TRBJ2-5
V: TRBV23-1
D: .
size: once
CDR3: CASPGSGKTQYF
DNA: TGCGCCAGTCCGGGGTCCGGGAAGACCCAGTACTTC

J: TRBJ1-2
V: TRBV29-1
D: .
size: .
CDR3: CSASESSGVHYGYTF
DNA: TGCAGCGCCAGCGAAAGTTCGGGGGTGCACTATGGCTACACCTTC

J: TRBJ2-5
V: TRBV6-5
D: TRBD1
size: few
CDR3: CASRPLPGQGFKTQYF
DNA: TGTGCCAGCAGACCCCTTCCGGGACAGGGTTTTAAGACCCAGTACTTC

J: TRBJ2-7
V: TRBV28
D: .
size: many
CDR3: CASSDRRLAYEQYF
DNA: TGTGCCAGCAGCGACAGACGACTGGCCTACGAGCAGTACTTC

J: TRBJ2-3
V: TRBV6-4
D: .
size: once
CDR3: CASIAAVNRTDTQYF
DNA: TGTGCCAGCATTGCAGCCGTAAACCGCACAGATACGCAGTATTTT

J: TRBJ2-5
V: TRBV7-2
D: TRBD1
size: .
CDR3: CASSFGTDSYGQYF
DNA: TGTGCCAGCAGCTTCGGGACAGACTCCTACGGGCAGTACTTC

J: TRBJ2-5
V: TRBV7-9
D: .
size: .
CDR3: CASSPGRGQETQYF
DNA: TGTGCCAGCAGCCCTGGTCGAGGCCAAGAGACCCAGTACTTC

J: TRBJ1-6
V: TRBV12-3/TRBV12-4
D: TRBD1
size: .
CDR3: CASSPDRIVDSPLHF
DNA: TGTGCCAGCAGTCCGGACAGGATCGTGGATTCACCCCTCCACTTT

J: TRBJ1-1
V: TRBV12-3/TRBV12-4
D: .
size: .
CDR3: CASSRRDRVGTEAFF
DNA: TGTGCCAGCAGCCGAAGAGATAGGGTGGGCACTGAAGCTTTCTTT

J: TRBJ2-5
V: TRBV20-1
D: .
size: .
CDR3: CGATIPTVQETQYF
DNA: TGCGGTGCTACTATACCGACAGTCCAAGAGACCCAGTACTTC

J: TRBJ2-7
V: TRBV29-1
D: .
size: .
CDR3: CSAGGLTGTLYEQYF
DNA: TGCAGCGCCGGGGGTTTGACAGGTACCCTCTACGAGCAGTACTTC

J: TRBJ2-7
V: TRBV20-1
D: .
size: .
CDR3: CSARDSDSGSYEQYF
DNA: TGCAGTGCTAGAGATTCGGATTCCGGCTCCTACGAGCAGTACTTC

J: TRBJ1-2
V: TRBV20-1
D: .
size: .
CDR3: CSARDKARYHGYTF
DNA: TGCAGTGCTAGAGATAAGGCACGATACCATGGCTACACCTTC

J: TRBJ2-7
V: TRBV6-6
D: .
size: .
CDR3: CASSYSEGTSYEQYF
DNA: TGTGCCAGCAGTTACAGCGAGGGGACTTCCTACGAGCAGTACTTC

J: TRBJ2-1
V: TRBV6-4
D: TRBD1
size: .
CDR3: CASSASTPGQGGNEQFF
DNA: TGTGCCAGCAGTGCCTCCACCCCGGGACAGGGAGGAAATGAGCAGTTCTTC

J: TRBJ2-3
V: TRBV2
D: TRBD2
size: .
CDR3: CASRLTSGGRADTQYF
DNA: TGTGCCAGCAGGCTGACTAGCGGGGGTCGCGCAGATACGCAGTATTTT

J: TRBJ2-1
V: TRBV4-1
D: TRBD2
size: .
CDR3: CASSQGASGGAFGVGGEFF
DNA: TGCGCCAGCAGCCAGGGGGCTAGCGGGGGGGCTTTTGGTGTAGGTGGTGAGTTCTTC

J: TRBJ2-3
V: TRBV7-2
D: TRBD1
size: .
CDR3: CASSRWTGTQGDTQYF
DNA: TGTGCCAGCAGCCGATGGACAGGGACCCAGGGAGATACGCAGTATTTT

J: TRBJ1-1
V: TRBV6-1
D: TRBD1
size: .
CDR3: CASSATDRVGAFF
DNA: TGTGCCAGCAGTGCCACCGACAGGGTGGGAGCTTTCTTT

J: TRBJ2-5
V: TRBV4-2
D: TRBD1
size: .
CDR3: CASSQGGQGVSGETQYF
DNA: TGTGCCAGCAGCCAAGGGGGACAGGGGGTATCGGGAGAGACCCAGTACTTC

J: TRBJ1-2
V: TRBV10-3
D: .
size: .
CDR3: CAISEGDGNYGYTF
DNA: TGTGCCATCAGTGAGGGGGACGGTAACTATGGCTACACCTTC

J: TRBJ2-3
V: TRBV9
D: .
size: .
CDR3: CASSVGGAGTDTQYF
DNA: TGTGCCAGCAGCGTAGGAGGGGCCGGCACAGATACGCAGTATTTT

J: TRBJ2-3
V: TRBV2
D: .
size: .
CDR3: CASSEWSTDTQYF
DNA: TGTGCCAGCAGTGAATGGTCCACAGATACGCAGTATTTT

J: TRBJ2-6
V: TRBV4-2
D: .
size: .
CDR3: CASSQDTQGSMANVLTF
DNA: TGTGCCAGCAGCCAAGATACGCAGGGTTCTATGGCCAACGTCCTGACTTTC

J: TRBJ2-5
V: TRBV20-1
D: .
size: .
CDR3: CSALDSHRVSKKTQYF
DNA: TGCAGTGCTCTCGACTCCCACAGGGTATCCAAGAAGACCCAGTACTTC

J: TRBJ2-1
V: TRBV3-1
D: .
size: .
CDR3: CANSQGTYSYNEQFF
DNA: TGTGCCAACAGCCAAGGTACCTACTCCTACAATGAGCAGTTCTTC

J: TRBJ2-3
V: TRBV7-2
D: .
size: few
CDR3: CASSDRRGLSTDTQYF
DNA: TGTGCCAGCAGCGACCGGAGGGGGCTTAGCACAGATACGCAGTATTTT

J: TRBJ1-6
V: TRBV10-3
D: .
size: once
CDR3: CAISTQTADSPLHF
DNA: TGTGCCATCAGTACCCAGACGGCCGACTCACCCCTCCACTTT

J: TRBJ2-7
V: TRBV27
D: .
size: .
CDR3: CVSSPPPGSYEQYF
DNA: TGTGTCAGCAGTCCCCCCCCTGGGTCTTACGAGCAGTACTTC

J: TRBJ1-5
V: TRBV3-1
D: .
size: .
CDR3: CASSQRNGPPQHF
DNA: TGTGCCAGCAGCCAACGTAACGGTCCGCCCCAGCATTTT

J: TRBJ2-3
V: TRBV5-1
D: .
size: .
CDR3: CASSPQPSTDTQYF
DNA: TGCGCCAGCAGCCCTCAGCCTAGCACAGATACGCAGTATTTT

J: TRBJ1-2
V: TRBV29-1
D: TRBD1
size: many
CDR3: CSVEGQNYGYTF
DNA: TGCAGCGTCGAGGGACAGAACTATGGCTACACCTTC

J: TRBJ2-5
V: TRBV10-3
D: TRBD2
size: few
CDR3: CAISVTSGGAGETQYF
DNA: TGTGCCATCAGTGTAACCAGCGGGGGGGCCGGTGAGACCCAGTACTTC

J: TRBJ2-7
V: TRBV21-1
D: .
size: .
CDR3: CASSKELSGAMWYEQYF
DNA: TGTGCCAGCAGCAAAGAGCTTAGCGGGGCGATGTGGTACGAGCAGTACTTC

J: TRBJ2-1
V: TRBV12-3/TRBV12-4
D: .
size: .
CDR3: CASSPLGQRYNEQFF
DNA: TGTGCCAGCAGCCCCCTCGGACAGAGGTACAATGAGCAGTTCTTC

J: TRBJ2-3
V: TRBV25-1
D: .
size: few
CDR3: CASWGETYTDTQYF
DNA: TGTGCCAGCTGGGGGGAAACTTACACAGATACGCAGTATTTT

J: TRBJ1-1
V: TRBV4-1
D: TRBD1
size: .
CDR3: CASSQGTGEAFF
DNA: TGCGCCAGCAGCCAAGGGACAGGTGAAGCTTTCTTT

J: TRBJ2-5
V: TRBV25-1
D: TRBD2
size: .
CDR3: CASSDVPLRGQETQYF
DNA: TGTGCCAGCAGTGATGTTCCCTTGCGGGGGCAAGAGACCCAGTACTTC

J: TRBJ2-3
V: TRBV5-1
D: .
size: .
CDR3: CASSLGTAGDTQYF
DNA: TGCGCCAGCAGCTTGGGGACAGCGGGGGATACGCAGTATTTT

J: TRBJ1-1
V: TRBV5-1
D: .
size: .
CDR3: CASSLGRGSVIAEAFF
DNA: TGCGCCAGCAGCTTGGGAAGGGGGTCAGTCATCGCTGAAGCTTTCTTT

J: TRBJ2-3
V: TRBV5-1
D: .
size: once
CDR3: CASSPPGGGGTDTQYF
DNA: TGCGCCAGCAGCCCGCCGGGTGGCGGGGGCACAGATACGCAGTATTTT

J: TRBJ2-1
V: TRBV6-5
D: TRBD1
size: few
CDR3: CASSTARDRGLNEQFF
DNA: TGTGCCAGCAGTACTGCCCGGGACAGGGGGCTCAATGAGCAGTTCTTC

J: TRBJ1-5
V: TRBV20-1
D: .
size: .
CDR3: CSASNGGSGNQPQHF
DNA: TGCAGTGCCAGCAACGGGGGTTCGGGCAATCAGCCCCAGCATTTT

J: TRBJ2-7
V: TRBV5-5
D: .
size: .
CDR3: CASSRRDNYEQYF
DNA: TGTGCCAGCAGCCGCCGGGACAACTACGAGCAGTACTTC

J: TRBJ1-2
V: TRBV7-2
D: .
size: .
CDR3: CASSFPGRNYGYTF
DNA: TGTGCCAGCAGCTTCCCGGGGCGTAACTATGGCTACACCTTC

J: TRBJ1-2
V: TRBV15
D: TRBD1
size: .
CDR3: CATSREVGTVGVNCGYTF
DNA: TGTGCCACCAGCAGAGAAGTTGGGACAGTCGGCGTTAACTGTGGCTACACCTTC

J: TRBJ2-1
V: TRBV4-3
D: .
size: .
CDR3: CASSQVEGGGYNEQFF
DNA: TGCGCCAGCAGCCAAGTCGAGGGGGGAGGGTACAATGAGCAGTTCTTC

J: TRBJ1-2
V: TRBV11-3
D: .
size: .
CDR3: CASSFGATNYGYTF
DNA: TGTGCCAGCTCGTTCGGGGCGACTAACTATGGCTACACCTTC

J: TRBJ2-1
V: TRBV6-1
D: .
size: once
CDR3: CASSAGGADNEQFF
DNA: TGTGCCAGCAGTGCGGGCGGGGCAGACAATGAGCAGTTCTTC

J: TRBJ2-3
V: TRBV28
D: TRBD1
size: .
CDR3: CASTNTGALTDTQYF
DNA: TGTGCCAGCACGAATACAGGGGCACTCACAGATACGCAGTATTTT

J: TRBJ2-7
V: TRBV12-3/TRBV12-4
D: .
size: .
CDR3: CASRPTAGEQYF
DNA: TGTGCCAGCAGACCGACCGCAGGCGAGCAGTACTTC

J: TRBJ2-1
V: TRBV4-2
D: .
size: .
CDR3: CASSLVRGEAYNEQFF
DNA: TGTGCCAGCAGCCTCGTCCGGGGCGAGGCCTACAATGAGCAGTTCTTC

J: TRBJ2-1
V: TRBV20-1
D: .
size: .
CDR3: CSAIPNEQFF
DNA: TGCAGTGCTATCCCTAATGAGCAGTTCTTC

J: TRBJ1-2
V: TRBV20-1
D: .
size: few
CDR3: CSARNSGNHGYTF
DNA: TGCAGTGCTAGAAACTCGGGGAACCATGGTTACACCTTC

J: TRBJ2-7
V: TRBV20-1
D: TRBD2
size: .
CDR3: CSALGTSGSEQYF
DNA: TGCAGTGCCCTGGGGACTAGCGGGAGCGAGCAGTACTTC

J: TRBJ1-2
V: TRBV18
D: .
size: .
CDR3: CASSPSDTRGYTF
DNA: TGTGCCAGCTCACCTTCGGATACTCGAGGCTACACCTTC

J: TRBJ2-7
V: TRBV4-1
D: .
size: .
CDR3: CASSQAPGGKSYEQYF
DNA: TGCGCCAGCAGCCAAGCCCCCGGTGGCAAGTCCTACGAGCAGTACTTC

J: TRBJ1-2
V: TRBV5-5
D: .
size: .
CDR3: CASSFGRRLDYGYTF
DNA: TGTGCCAGCAGCTTCGGACGGAGGCTTGACTATGGCTACACCTTC